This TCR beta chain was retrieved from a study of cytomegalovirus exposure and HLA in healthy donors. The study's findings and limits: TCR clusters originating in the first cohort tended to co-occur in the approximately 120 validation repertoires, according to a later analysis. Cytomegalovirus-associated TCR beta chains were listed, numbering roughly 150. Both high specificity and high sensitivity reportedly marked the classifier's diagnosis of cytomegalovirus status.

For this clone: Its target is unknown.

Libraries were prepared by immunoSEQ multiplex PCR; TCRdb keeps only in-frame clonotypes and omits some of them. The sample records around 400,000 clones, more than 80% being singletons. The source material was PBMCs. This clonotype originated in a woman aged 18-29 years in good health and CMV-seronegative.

The DNA for the CDR3 is TGCGCCAGCAGCACAGGACAGGAGAACTATGGCTACACCTTC. Translation gives CASSTGQENYGYTF. The chain is built from TRBV5-1 and TRBJ1-2, with 7 bases matching TRBD1. From germline, CDR1 is SGHRS and CDR2 YFSETQ. The V gene end was trimmed by 4 bases and the J gene end by 2 bases; junction bases not matched to a gene: 5. The CDR3 is 14 amino acids.